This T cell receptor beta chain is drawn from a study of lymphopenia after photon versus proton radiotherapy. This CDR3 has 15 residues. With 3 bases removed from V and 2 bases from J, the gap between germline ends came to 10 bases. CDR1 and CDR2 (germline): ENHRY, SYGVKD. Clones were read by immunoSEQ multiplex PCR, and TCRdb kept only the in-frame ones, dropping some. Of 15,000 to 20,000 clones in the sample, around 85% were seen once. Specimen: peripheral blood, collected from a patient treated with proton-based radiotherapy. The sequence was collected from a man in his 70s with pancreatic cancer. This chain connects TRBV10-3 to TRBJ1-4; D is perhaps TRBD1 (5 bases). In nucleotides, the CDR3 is TGTGCCATCAGTGACGTCGGGGCCACTAATGAAAAACTGTTTTTT. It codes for CAISDVGATNEKLFF.